A single sample is the source of the 12 T cell receptor beta chains below, sequenced in a study of blood T cell repertoires in COVID-19. Data came from immunoSEQ multiplex PCR; TCRdb stores just in-frame clones and leaves some out. Here the sample spans 150,000 to 200,000 clones, under 80% being singletons. The specimen was peripheral blood. These receptors originate from a man aged 50 or older who had recovered from COVID-19.

This chain links TRBV6-6 with TRBJ1-2; D is perhaps TRBD1 (5 bases). Germline CDR1 reads MNHNY; CDR2 reads SVGAGI (reference sequence). This CDR3 region has 14 residues. Between the trimmed V and J ends, which lost 8 bases and 0 bases, there was a span of 13 bases. The CDR3 loop is CASWTQTANYGYTF. Here the CDR3 DNA reads TGTGCCAGCTGGACCCAGACAGCTAACTATGGCTACACCTTC.

The chain is built from TRBV7-3 and TRBJ2-1; 9 bases agree with TRBD1. This CDR3 has 15 amino acids. The V gene end was trimmed by 2 bases and the J gene end by 8 bases; junction bases not matched to a gene: 7. Germline V gene lookup returns CDR1 SGHTA and CDR2 FQGTGA. The CDR3 is CASSLAPGTGYEQFF. In DNA, the CDR3 is TGTGCCAGCAGCTTAGCTCCCGGGACAGGGTATGAGCAGTTCTTC.

This chain uses TRBV2 with TRBJ2-2; 8 nucleotides align to TRBD1. The CDR3 is made up of 16 amino acids. Unmatched junction bases numbered 7, after V lost 7 bases and J lost 0 bases. Germline V gives CDR1 SNHLY, CDR2 FYNNEI. CDR3 protein: CASKDRAYTNTGELFF. The CDR3 coding sequence is TGTGCCAGCAAGGACAGGGCCTACACGAACACCGGGGAGCTGTTTTTT.

The chain recombines TRBV6-5 with TRBJ1-5; D call uncertain. Germline loops: CDR1 MNHEY, CDR2 SVGAGI. This CDR3 spans 13 amino acids. V lost 6 bases and J lost 0, with 6 bases in between. CDR3 nucleotides: TGTGCCAGCAGGTTAATTAGCAATCAGCCCCAGCATTTT. It specifies CASRLISNQPQHF.

V and J are TRBV14 and TRBJ1-4; D remains ambiguous. The CDR3 contains 12 residues. Trimming removed 1 base from V and 8 bases from J, with 5 bases in between. Germline lookup yields CDR1 SGHDN and CDR2 FVKESK. The CDR3 region is CASSQVLEKLFF. The DNA of the CDR3 is TGTGCCAGCAGCCAAGTTCTCGAAAAACTGTTTTTT.

The gene calls are TRBV5-6 and TRBJ2-7; D is possibly TRBD2 (6 bases). Deletions cut 2 bases from V and 2 bases from J, with 17 bases between. The CDR3 runs to 16 residues. CDR1 and CDR2 (germline): SGHDT, YYEEEE. CDR3 DNA: TGTGCCAGCAGCTTAGGCCTAGCGAGCCAACCCTACGAGCAGTACTTC. Amino acids: CASSLGLASQPYEQYF.

The genes are TRBV4-1 and TRBJ2-5; D possibly corresponds to TRBD1 (6 bases). The germline V gene has CDR1 MGHRA and CDR2 YSYEKL. Trimming pared 4 bases from V and 7 bases from J, leaving 19 bases between. The CDR3 loop spans 15 amino acids. The CDR3 region has the DNA TGCGCCAGCAGCCTTGAGACGGACAGCAGAGCGACCCAGTACTTC. Translated, it gives CASSLETDSRATQYF.

The chain is built from TRBV27 and TRBJ1-4, with D maybe TRBD1 (5 bases). The V gene lost 5 bases and the J gene lost 10 bases, with 11 bases spanning the gap. CDR1 is MNHEY, CDR2 SMNVEV, per germline (reference sequence). The CDR3 has 12 amino acids. DNA of the CDR3: TGTGCCAGCAGTCTTAGCGGGGGAAAACTGTTTTTT. Translated, it gives CASSLSGGKLFF. Using reference TRBV27 and TRBJ1-4 for the parts outside the CDR3, the full variable domain is EAQVTQNPRYLITVTGKKLTVTCSQNMNHEYMSWYRQDPGLGLRQIYYSMNVEVTDKGDVPEGYKVSRKEKRNFPLILESPSPNQTSLYFCASSLSGGKLFFGSGTQLSVL.

The chain links TRBV19 to TRBJ2-3; D remains unclear. Germline lookup yields CDR1 LNHDA and CDR2 SQIVND (reference sequence). V was pared by 7 bases and J by 1 base, with 9 bases between. The CDR3 has 13 amino acids. The CDR3 protein is CASTQSRTDTQYF. The CDR3 DNA reads as TGTGCCAGTACCCAGTCCCGCACAGATACGCAGTATTTT.

J is TRBJ1-5 and V is TRBV9; possibly TRBD1 for D (6 bases). The V and J ends lost 3 bases and 3 bases respectively, with 13 bases between them. Germline V CDR1 and CDR2: SGDLS, YYNGEE. The CDR3 extends over 15 amino acids. The CDR3 sequence: CASSASDRLNQPQHF. The CDR3 DNA follows: TGTGCCAGCAGCGCGTCCGACAGGCTCAATCAGCCCCAGCATTTT.

The V and J genes are TRBV6-2 or TRBV6-3 and TRBJ2-3, with D unresolved. Germline V lookup: CDR1 MNHEY, CDR2 SVGEGT. V gave up 4 bases and J gave up 5 bases, with 4 bases separating them. This CDR3 contains 11 residues. CDR3 protein: CASSLKDTQYF. The DNA for the CDR3 is TGTGCCAGCAGTTTAAAAGATACGCAGTATTTT.

This rearrangement joins TRBV5-1 to TRBJ2-7; 8 positions match TRBD2. The V and J ends lost 5 bases and 4 bases, in that order; junction bases with no gene match: 5. Germline V gene sequence: CDR1 SGHRS, CDR2 YFSETQ. CDR3 length: 13 residues. The CDR3 loop reads CASRKASGYEQYF. For the CDR3, the DNA is TGCGCCAGCAGAAAGGCTAGCGGGTACGAGCAGTACTTC.